The clone carrying this T cell receptor (beta chain) has a single count. What it binds is not known. Germline loops: CDR1 SGDLS, CDR2 YYNGEE. Between the trimmed V and J ends, which lost 3 bases and 5 bases, there was a span of 10 bases. The CDR3 is made up of 13 amino acids. The source of the sample is a study of brain T cells in children with intractable seizures. Broader study findings: Viral specificity was inferred only from CDR3 similarity; HCMV serostatus was unknown. Pre-surgery blood may have been undersampled, hiding some clones.

Measured with immunoSEQ multiplex PCR; TCRdb has only the in-frame clones, and not every one. The table records tens of thousands of clones, 85% to 95% of them present only once. Patients received at least one anti-epileptic drug before surgery. The sample here was peripheral blood, taken at surgery. The origin of this receptor is a boy less than two years old with tuberous sclerosis and intractable seizures. The chain recombines TRBV9 with TRBJ2-3; possibly TRBD1 or TRBD2 for D (6 bases each). CDR3 loop: CASSGGAEDTQYF. The CDR3 nucleotides read TGTGCCAGCAGCGGGGGGGCCGAAGATACGCAGTATTTT. Full variable domain (missing parts from reference TRBV9 and TRBJ2-3): DSGVTQTPKHLITATGQRVTLRCSPRSGDLSVYWYQQSLDQGLQFLIQYYNGEERAKGNILERFSAQQFPDLHSELNLSSLELGDSALYFCASSGGAEDTQYFGPGTRLTVL.